This is a list of T cell receptor beta chains from one sample in a study of CXCR3-negative and CXCR3-positive naive CD8 T cells. TCRdb reprocessed the 5' RACE reads; each CDR3 protein has one entry and no DNA is given. The specimen's table records 90,000 to 100,000 distinct CDR3 sequences. The sequenced material came from naive CXCR3- CD8+ T cells from blood. The receptors derive from a human donor in good health. Some clones in this sample may be carry-over from other donors' samples. Both conserved end residues are part of each CDR3.

v_gene,j_gene,len,CDR3aa
TRBV27,TRBJ2-1,16,CASSDLSGGYVNEQFF
TRBV6-5,TRBJ1-1,14,CASNSGTASTEAFF
TRBV7-9,TRBJ2-6,20,CASSSTAWDRGSSGANVLTF
TRBV27,TRBJ2-2,13,CASSWVGSGELFF
TRBV7-2,TRBJ2-7,15,CASSFSAHKIYEQYF
TRBV11-3,TRBJ2-5,14,CASSHRSSRETQYF
TRBV24-1,TRBJ2-3,13,CATSDLGGRTQYF
TRBV5-1,TRBJ1-2,13,CASTSGRGYGYTF
TRBV20-1,TRBJ2-1,15,CSAKISGREYNEQFF
TRBV6-6,TRBJ2-3,16,CASSALVPVSTDTQYF
TRBV6-2/TRBV6-3,TRBJ2-5,15,CASSYSDRDQETQYF
TRBV29-1,TRBJ2-7,13,CSVHREGDYEQYF
TRBV28,TRBJ2-1,15,CASSPVGSTYNEQFF
TRBV28,TRBJ2-1,17,CASFLGGTGYNYNEQFF
TRBV28,TRBJ2-1,15,CASSLWPIEGNEQFF
TRBV23-1,TRBJ2-5,12,CASRTGGETQYF
TRBV9,TRBJ2-1,15,CASSPGLTTHNEQFF
TRBV4-1,TRBJ2-1,15,CASSQVHYGGDEQFF
TRBV12-3/TRBV12-4,TRBJ2-7,13,CASRYRAGYEQYF
TRBV7-8,TRBJ2-2,14,CASGGTGVTGELFF
TRBV7-8,TRBJ2-2,14,CASSQAQNTGELFF
TRBV27,TRBJ2-1,15,CASSLEGWRYNEQFF